These T cell receptor beta chains were read from a single sample in a study of cytomegalovirus exposure and HLA in healthy donors. TCRdb's copy holds only in-frame clones and misses some; the assay was immunoSEQ multiplex PCR. The table lists more than 90,000 clones, 65% to 80% of them singletons, with roughly 8.3% in the top ten. Material: PBMCs. These TCRs come from a human donor in good health. Each CDR3 is given with its conserved first and last residue. The D gene is left open where the match is weak. Expanded clones are given a class, and other clones once, few, many or no size at all.

.,.,15,TRBJ2-3,TRBV11-2,TGTGCCAGCGGATTAACAGGAATTAGCACAGATACGCAGTATTTT,CASGLTGISTDTQYF
.,.,14,TRBJ1-2,TRBV5-5,TGTGCCAGCAGCCCCAGGGGCTATGACTATGGCTACACCTTC,CASSPRGYDYGYTF
.,few,14,TRBJ1-1,TRBV7-9,TGTGCCAGCAGCTTAGTGGGGGGGCAGACTGAAGCTTTCTTT,CASSLVGGQTEAFF
.,.,13,TRBJ1-2,TRBV4-1,TGCGCCAGCAGCCAAGTAGGCGGCCTAGGCTACACCTTC,CASSQVGGLGYTF
.,.,18,TRBJ2-6,TRBV5-1,TGCGCCAGCAGCTTGGTACCAGGAGGGGCGCCTGGGGCCAACGTCCTGACTTTC,CASSLVPGGAPGANVLTF
TRBD2,few,17,TRBJ2-7,TRBV2,TGTGCCAGCAGTGGAACGGGGACTAGCGGGAGACTCTACGAGCAGTACTTC,CASSGTGTSGRLYEQYF
TRBD1,.,13,TRBJ2-7,TRBV6-1,TGTGCCAGCGTGGACAGGGGAGTCTACGAGCAGTACTTC,CASVDRGVYEQYF
TRBD1,.,12,TRBJ1-1,TRBV30,TGTGCCCGACAGGGGGCGAGCACTGAAGCTTTCTTT,CARQGASTEAFF
.,once,13,TRBJ1-5,TRBV5-1,TGCGCCAGCAGCTTGGGCGGAGGTCAGCCCCAGCATTTT,CASSLGGGQPQHF
.,few,14,TRBJ2-2,TRBV5-1,TGCGCCAGCAGCTTGGGTCGGGGGACCGGGGAGCTGTTTTTT,CASSLGRGTGELFF
TRBD2,few,18,TRBJ2-1,TRBV15,TGTGCCACCAGCAGAGATCAAGGACCGGGACTAGCGGGAAATGAGCAGTTCTTC,CATSRDQGPGLAGNEQFF
.,.,18,TRBJ2-7,TRBV2,TGTGCCAGCAGTCAGCTGCAGGGGGGCTCCAGACTTCGGTACGAGCAGTACTTC,CASSQLQGGSRLRYEQYF
.,.,15,TRBJ2-7,TRBV11-2,TGTGCCAGCAGCTTCAAGGCGGGGCCCTCCCGTGAGCAGTACTTC,CASSFKAGPSREQYF
TRBD1,.,15,TRBJ2-7,TRBV27,TGTGCCAGCAGTTCTCTGCAGGGGGCTCGGTACGAGCAGTACTTC,CASSSLQGARYEQYF
.,.,18,TRBJ2-6,TRBV10-3,TGTGCCATCAGTGAGTCCGTCGGTGCACCCTCTGGGGCCAACGTCCTGACTTTC,CAISESVGAPSGANVLTF
.,few,13,TRBJ2-7,TRBV4-1,TGCGCCAGCAGCCGCGGGATGGCCTACGAGCAGTACTTC,CASSRGMAYEQYF
TRBD1,.,14,TRBJ1-1,TRBV27,TGTGCCAGCAGTCGTGACAGGGTGAACACTGAAGCTTTCTTT,CASSRDRVNTEAFF
.,.,14,TRBJ1-2,TRBV6-5,TGTGCCAGCAGTCGAGGGGGTAATAGGTATGGCTACACCTTC,CASSRGGNRYGYTF
.,.,15,TRBJ1-6,TRBV21-1,TGTGCCACCTGGAGGGGGCTAAATGGTAATTCACCCCTCCACTTT,CATWRGLNGNSPLHF
.,.,16,TRBJ2-4,TRBV2,TGTGCCAGCAGTGGTGACAAAATCATAGCCAAAAACATTCAGTACTTC,CASSGDKIIAKNIQYF
.,.,15,TRBJ2-7,TRBV7-2,TGTGCCAGCAGCTTACAGGGGAGGGCCTCCTACGAGCAGTACTTC,CASSLQGRASYEQYF
.,.,16,TRBJ2-2,TRBV7-2,TGTGCCAGCAGCCCCAGGGGTGGAGCGAACACCGGGGAGCTGTTTTTT,CASSPRGGANTGELFF
TRBD2,many,15,TRBJ2-2,TRBV9,TGTGCCAGCAGCGTACTAGCGGATAACACCGGGGAGCTGTTTTTT,CASSVLADNTGELFF
.,.,14,TRBJ2-7,TRBV6-5,TGTGCCAGCAGTGCCGCGGGACAGCCCTACGAGCAGTACTTC,CASSAAGQPYEQYF
.,.,14,TRBJ2-3,TRBV11-1,TGTGCCAGCAGCTTATCAATAAACCAGTATACGCAGTATTTT,CASSLSINQYTQYF
.,.,15,TRBJ2-7,TRBV7-6,TGTGCCAGCAGCCCAACAGCCGGATCCCCCTACGAGCAGTACTTC,CASSPTAGSPYEQYF
TRBD1,.,13,TRBJ1-1,TRBV6-5,TGTGCCACCGGACAGGGAGCGTACACTGAAGCTTTCTTT,CATGQGAYTEAFF
TRBD2,.,14,TRBJ2-1,TRBV30,TGTGCCTGGACGGGACTAGCGGGAGTCGGGGAGCAGTTCTTC,CAWTGLAGVGEQFF
TRBD1,.,14,TRBJ2-5,TRBV13,TGTGCCAGCAGCTTCTGGACAGGGGGAGAGACCCAGTACTTC,CASSFWTGGETQYF
TRBD1,few,16,TRBJ1-4,TRBV4-3,TGCGCCAGCAGCCACGGAGACAGGGCGGGTAGTGAAAAACTGTTTTTT,CASSHGDRAGSEKLFF
.,.,13,TRBJ2-2,TRBV6-1,TGTGCCAGCAGTGAATCTATCGTCGGGGAGCTGTTTTTT,CASSESIVGELFF
.,.,17,TRBJ1-5,TRBV19,TGTGCCAGTAGTATAGCGGGAGGGAGAATAAGCAATCAGCCCCAGCATTTT,CASSIAGGRISNQPQHF
TRBD1,.,14,TRBJ1-4,TRBV5-1,TGCGCCAGCAGACGCGACAGGGGAGGTGAAAAACTGTTTTTT,CASRRDRGGEKLFF
.,.,20,TRBJ2-1,TRBV21-1,TGTGCCAGCAGCATTCTCCCGGGACTAGCCATAGCTTCCACATACAATGAGCAGTTCTTC,CASSILPGLAIASTYNEQFF
.,.,15,TRBJ1-5,TRBV6-4,TGTGCCAGCAGTCCCGAACAGGGTGGGAGTCAGCCCCAGCATTTT,CASSPEQGGSQPQHF
TRBD1,.,17,TRBJ1-5,TRBV29-1,TGCAGCGTTCTTACCTACACCGGGACAGACAGCAATCAGCCCCAGCATTTT,CSVLTYTGTDSNQPQHF
TRBD1,.,14,TRBJ2-7,TRBV5-1,TGCGCCAGCAGCGGGACAGGGGGGTCCTACGAGCAGTACTTC,CASSGTGGSYEQYF
TRBD2,once,16,TRBJ2-5,TRBV15,TGTGCCACCAGCAGAGAGCCTAGCGGGGCTGGGGAGACCCAGTACTTC,CATSREPSGAGETQYF
TRBD2,few,15,TRBJ2-7,TRBV5-1,TGCGCCAGCAGCTTGGGGCGGGAGGGCTTTTACGAGCAGTACTTC,CASSLGREGFYEQYF
.,few,10,TRBJ1-2,TRBV7-9,TGTGCCAGCAGCTTTAATGGCTACACCTTC,CASSFNGYTF
TRBD2,.,19,TRBJ2-4,TRBV4-3,TGCGCCAGCAGCACCCAACTAGCGGGGCCCCCAAAGGCCAAAAACATTCAGTACTTC,CASSTQLAGPPKAKNIQYF
.,.,15,TRBJ2-7,TRBV5-1,TGCGCCAGCAGCTTGGAATTCCTCGGGGGTGATGAGCAGTACTTC,CASSLEFLGGDEQYF
.,.,16,TRBJ2-6,TRBV30,TGTGCCTGGACCAGCGGGACACCCTCTGGGGCCAACGTCCTGACTTTC,CAWTSGTPSGANVLTF
.,few,16,TRBJ2-7,TRBV5-6,TGTGCCAGCAGCGGGGGACTCACGGGAGAATTCTACGAGCAGTACTTC,CASSGGLTGEFYEQYF
TRBD1,.,14,TRBJ1-4,TRBV2,TGTGCCAGCATTAAGGACAGGCGGAATGAAAAACTGTTTTTT,CASIKDRRNEKLFF
.,.,14,TRBJ1-1,TRBV6-5,TGTGCCAGCAGTTACTCGAGAGGGAACACTGAAGCTTTCTTT,CASSYSRGNTEAFF
TRBD1,.,14,TRBJ1-3,TRBV29-1,TGCAGCGCGGGACAGGGGAGTGCTGGAAACACCATATATTTT,CSAGQGSAGNTIYF
TRBD2,once,15,TRBJ2-1,TRBV7-9,TGTGCCAGCAGCTTCAGCGGGAGCTCCTACAATGAGCAGTTCTTC,CASSFSGSSYNEQFF